The 9 T cell receptor beta chains listed next were all sequenced from one sample in a study of blood T cells in healthy people across ages. Alongside a J-beta primer mix, a sample-barcoded 5' primer served in a second PCR lasting roughly 7 to 12 cycles. A single record per CDR3 protein comes from TCRdb applying MiXCR to the 5' RACE reads. This sample has approximately 830,000 distinct CDR3 sequences, with roughly 60% found just once. Sample: blood. These receptors were taken from a man aged 25 to 40 in good health.

V gene TRBV12-3 or TRBV12-4 combines with J gene TRBJ2-1, with D unclear. The CDR3 is 12 residues long. Trimming cost V 6 bases and J 5 bases, with 8 bases left between them. The CDR3 nucleotides read TGTGCCAGCAGAAGTACCCACAATGAGCAGTTCTTC. Its protein product is CASRSTHNEQFF.

This CDR3 reads CASSEGPQPQHF. CDR3 DNA: TGTGCCAGCAGCGAAGGCCCGCAGCCCCAGCATTTT. The chain recombines TRBV21-1 with TRBJ1-5. TRBV21-1 is a known pseudogene. The CDR3 is made up of 12 amino acids.

This chain links TRBV6-5 with TRBJ1-2; D not certain. This CDR3 comprises 15 residues. V was pared by 2 bases and J by 2 bases, with 12 bases between. CDR1 is MNHEY and CDR2 is SVGAGI in the germline V gene. The CDR3 bases are TGTGCCAGCAGTTACGTAGAGGGCAGCAACTATGGCTACACCTTC. Its translation: CASSYVEGSNYGYTF.

As regards this clonotype: At one end the junction does not follow the germline gene, possibly because of a read error. The chain combines TRBV4-3 with TRBJ1-2; D unresolved. The CDR3 length is 14 residues. The germline gives CDR1 LGHNA, CDR2 YSLEER. The CDR3 sequence is CANSSMLENYGYTF. CDR3 in DNA: TGCGCCAACAGCTCCATGCTAGAGAACTATGGCTACACCTTC.

In this sample, this clonotype turned up a few times. The rearrangement links TRBV5-1 to TRBJ2-7; 11 bases map to TRBD1. The germline CDR1 and CDR2 sequences are SGHRS and YFSETQ. This CDR3 has 16 residues. V was pared by 7 bases and J by 2 bases, with 11 bases of the junction left unmatched. The CDR3 is CASHPIPGQGAYEQYF. In nucleotides, the CDR3 is TGCGCCAGCCACCCGATCCCGGGACAGGGGGCCTACGAGCAGTACTTC.

This chain links TRBV24-1 with TRBJ2-5; D ambiguous. The CDR3 consists of 13 residues. V was trimmed by 5 bases and J by 5 bases, leaving 11 bases between them. Per germline, CDR1 KGHDR and CDR2 SFDVKD. The CDR3 is CATSAFGSETQYF. The DNA for the CDR3 is TGTGCCACCAGTGCTTTTGGCAGCGAGACCCAGTACTTC.

This chain links TRBV7-2 with TRBJ1-6, with D tentatively TRBD1 (6 bases). Trimming removed 4 bases from V and 7 bases from J, with 14 bases in between. The V gene's germline CDR1 is SGHTA and CDR2 FQGNSA. The CDR3 runs to 15 residues. CDR3 in amino acids: CASSSPGARNSPLHF. The CDR3 DNA follows: TGTGCCAGCAGCTCCCCGGGGGCGAGGAATTCACCCCTCCACTTT.

On this clonotype itself: A read error may account for a junction end that differs from germline. The V gene is TRBV9, the J gene TRBJ2-3, with 7 bases matching TRBD1. The V gene's germline CDR1 is SGDLS and CDR2 YYNGEE. This CDR3 is built from 14 residues. The CDR3 loop is CTSSPGQSTDTQYF. The DNA for the CDR3 is TGTACCAGCAGCCCGGGACAGAGCACAGATACGCAGTATTTT. Full variable domain (missing parts from reference TRBV9 and TRBJ2-3): DSGVTQTPKHLITATGQRVTLRCSPRSGDLSVYWYQQSLDQGLQFLIQYYNGEERAKGNILERFSAQQFPDLHSELNLSSLELGDSALYFCTSSPGQSTDTQYFGPGTRLTVL.

This clonotype came up a few times. The rearrangement joins TRBV27 to TRBJ2-7; weak D call: TRBD2 (7 bases). This CDR3 comprises 15 residues. Trimming cost V 1 base and J 0 bases, with 10 bases left between them. Germline lookup yields CDR1 MNHEY and CDR2 SMNVEV (reference sequence). Written as DNA, the CDR3 is TGTGCCAGCAGTTTATGGGGGGGCCACTCCTACGAGCAGTACTTC. It is translated as CASSLWGGHSYEQYF.